The 24 T cell receptor beta chains below all came from one sample that was sequenced in a study of T cells in women clearing cervical HPV infection. Repertoires were generated with immunoSEQ multiplex PCR, while TCRdb's copy carries only in-frame clones and drops some. There are 15,000 to 20,000 clones in the sample, with 8% to 11% held by the top ten. The specimen was blood buffy coat. All receptors derive from a woman between 18 and 69 years old with a cervical HPV16 infection that either progressed to CIN3+ or cleared (not recorded which).

A note on this clone: Sequencing ends 3 residues short of the CDR3 end; the germline J gene provides the rest. The chain carries TRBV7-9 and TRBJ2-2, with D perhaps matching TRBD1 (5 bases). This CDR3 is built from 14 residues. Germline lookup yields CDR1 SEHNR and CDR2 FQNEAQ (reference sequence). The DNA read from the CDR3 is TGTGCCAGCAGCTTACAGGGTCCTAATGAAAAG. This sequence encodes CASSLQGPNEK. The CDR3 in its entirety is CASSLQGPNEKLFF.

On this clone: Read coverage stops 3 residues before the CDR3 terminus; the germline J gene supplies the remainder. The chain employs TRBV2 and TRBJ1-2; D may be TRBD1 (5 bases). From germline, CDR1 is SNHLY and CDR2 FYNNEI. This CDR3 comprises 12 residues. Trimming shortened V by 5 bases and J by 7 bases, and 11 bases separated the two germline ends. CDR3 residues: CASSTDRSGYTF. The sequenced part of the CDR3 DNA is TGTGCCAGCAGTACTGACAGAAGTGGC.

About this clone: Read sequence stops 3 residues before the CDR3 end, and the germline J gene provides the missing end. This chain connects TRBV2 to TRBJ1-4; 8 bases line up with TRBD1. Per germline, CDR1 SNHLY and CDR2 FYNNEI. This CDR3 has 17 residues. Incomplete CDR3 DNA: TGTGCCAGCAATTTCAGGGGTCAGGGGGCTGGGGCCAACGTA. This codes for CASNFRGQGAGANV. The CDR3 as a whole reads CASNFRGQGAGANVLFF.

On this clone: The read halts 3 residues ahead of the CDR3 end, with the missing end drawn from the germline J gene. V gene TRBV6-2 or TRBV6-3 combines with J gene TRBJ1-1; D gene uncertain. The V gene's germline CDR1 is MNHEY and CDR2 SVGEGT. Trimming removed 5 bases at V and 1 base at J, with 11 bases between. This CDR3 has 14 residues. Incomplete CDR3 DNA: TGTGCCAGCAGTATTCTAGGCGGGAACACTGAA. Amino acids: CASSILGGNTE. The whole CDR3 protein reads CASSILGGNTEAFF.

As regards this clone: The missing CDR3 end, 3 residues past where the read stops, is filled in from the germline J gene. The V and J genes are TRBV5-6 and TRBJ1-2, with D tentatively TRBD1 (6 bases). Trimming removed 4 bases from V and 2 bases from J, with 15 bases in between. The CDR3 contains 15 residues. The germline CDR1 and CDR2 sequences are SGHDT and YYEEEE. The CDR3 protein is CASSQDTGINYGYTF. CDR3 DNA, as far as it was read: TGTGCCAGCAGCCAAGATACAGGGATCAACTATGGC.

A remark on this clone: The CDR3 end falls 3 residues outside the read, so it is completed with the germline J gene. The chain joins TRBV11-2 to TRBJ2-7; D perhaps matches TRBD2 (6 bases). The germline V gene encodes CDR1 SGHAT and CDR2 FQNNGV. This CDR3 has 15 amino acids. Between the trimmed V and J ends, which lost 2 bases and 3 bases, there was a span of 14 bases. CDR3 DNA (partial): TGTGCCAGCAGCTTACTGCAGGGAGGAATCTACGAG. Amino acid sequence: CASSLLQGGIYE. The full CDR3 reads CASSLLQGGIYEQYF.

On this clone itself: The read gets to within 3 residues of the CDR3 end, and the germline J gene fills in the rest. The V call is TRBV2, the J call TRBJ1-1, with D perhaps matching TRBD1 (5 bases). The germline V gene has CDR1 SNHLY and CDR2 FYNNEI. This CDR3 comprises 16 residues. The V end lost 2 bases, the J end lost 1 base, and 14 bases lay between the germline ends. CDR3 in amino acids: CASSESLTDRNTEAFF. The sequenced CDR3 bases are TGTGCCAGCAGTGAAAGTCTCACAGACAGGAACACTGAA.

A remark on this clone: The read falls 3 residues short of the CDR3 end, and the missing part is taken from the germline J gene. The chain joins TRBV20-1 to TRBJ2-2, with a tentative D call TRBD2 (5 bases). The V end lost 6 bases, the J end lost 4 bases, and 15 bases lay between the germline ends. Looked up from germline, CDR1 is DFQATT and CDR2 is SNEGSKA (reference sequence). The CDR3 sequence is 14 residues long. The sequenced CDR3 bases are TGCAGTGCGCCCACCGGGGAAATCACCGGGGAG. Encoded protein: CSAPTGEITGE. The whole CDR3 sequence is CSAPTGEITGELFF.

Notes on this clone: The read is 3 residues too short to cover the CDR3 end, so that end is filled in from the germline J gene. V and J are TRBV2 and TRBJ1-1, with D possibly TRBD1 on 6 matching bases. Trimming took off 3 bases at V and 1 base at J, with 15 bases between the two ends. Germline loops: CDR1 SNHLY, CDR2 FYNNEI. This CDR3 has 16 amino acids. The CDR3 protein is CASSELTGTQNTEAFF. Partial CDR3 DNA: TGTGCCAGCAGTGAGCTAACCGGGACACAGAACACTGAA.

Turning to this clone: The CDR3 end is not reached by the read, which stops 3 residues before it; the germline J gene fills it in. V is TRBV9 and J is TRBJ2-1; TRBD1 agrees at 8 bases. Germline lookup yields CDR1 SGDLS and CDR2 YYNGEE. V shed 4 bases and J 9 bases; nucleotides not matched to a gene: 6. The CDR3 runs 13 residues. The CDR3 region is CASSLGGQAEQFF. Partial CDR3 DNA: TGTGCCAGCAGCCTAGGGGGACAGGCTGAG.

Regarding this clone: The read is 3 residues too short to cover the CDR3 end, so that end is filled in from the germline J gene. The chain couples TRBV7-9 to TRBJ2-5; a weak D match, TRBD1 (5 bases). Germline V gene lookup returns CDR1 SEHNR and CDR2 FQNEAQ (reference sequence). The length of the CDR3 is 14 residues. The CDR3 region is CASSQGGGTDTQYF. The CDR3 bases that were read are TGTGCCAGCAGCCAGGGCGGTGGTACAGATACC.

Regarding this clone: The read ends 3 residues early relative to the CDR3; the germline J gene fills the gap. The V and J genes are TRBV7-2 and TRBJ1-2; 7 nucleotides line up with TRBD1. There are 15 residues in the CDR3. The germline CDR1 and CDR2 sequences are SGHTA and FQGNSA. The sequenced CDR3 bases are TGTGCCAGCAGCTTCGACAGGGCCAGCTCCTACGAC. The encoded protein is CASSFDRASSYD. The entire CDR3 is CASSFDRASSYDYTF.

In regard to this clone: The DNA ends 3 residues before the CDR3 does, and the rest of the CDR3 is filled in from the germline J gene. The chain uses TRBV9 and TRBJ2-5; 9 nucleotides agree with TRBD1. Germline assignment: CDR1 SGDLS and CDR2 YYNGEE. Trimming at V came to 3 bases and at J to 5 bases, leaving 14 bases not matched to a gene. The CDR3 runs to 17 residues. The CDR3 sequence: CASSAFENRGLGETQYF. CDR3 DNA, as far as it was read: TGTGCCAGCAGCGCCTTCGAGAACAGGGGGCTTGGCGAGACC.

Remarks on this clone: The sequenced fragment ends 3 residues before the CDR3 boundary, so the rest is inferred from the germline J gene. The same CDR3 can be traced to other DNA sequences in this sample. J is TRBJ1-2 and V is TRBV14, with D possibly matching TRBD1 (6 bases). Trimming removed 2 bases at V and 3 bases at J, with 13 bases between. Germline V gene sequence: CDR1 SGHDN, CDR2 FVKESK. The CDR3 contains 15 residues. CDR3 protein: CASSQIQGYDYGYTF. The CDR3 DNA, read in part, is TGTGCCAGCAGCCAAATACAGGGCTACGACTATGGC.

The CDR3 spells CSAILVGAIYGYTF. CDR3 bases read: TGCAGTGCTATACTGGTGGGGGCAATCTATGGC. V usage is TRBV20-1 and J usage is TRBJ1-2; a possible D gene is TRBD1 (6 bases). The read finishes 3 residues shy of the CDR3 end, and the germline J gene is used to complete it. Trimming stripped 4 bases from V and 4 bases from J, with 16 bases between. The CDR3 covers 14 residues. Germline-derived CDR1 and CDR2 are DFQATT and SNEGSKA (reference sequence).

Remarks on this clone: The read is 3 residues too short to cover the CDR3 end, so that end is filled in from the germline J gene. This sequence joins TRBV7-3 and TRBJ2-1; TRBD2 matches at 10 bases. The V and J ends lost 5 bases and 6 bases, in that order; junction bases with no gene match: 10. The CDR3 is made up of 16 amino acids. The germline V gene has CDR1 SGHTA and CDR2 FQGTGA. CDR3 sequence: CASSPAGTSARNEQFF. CDR3 bases read: TGTGCCAGCAGCCCAGCGGGGACTAGCGCCCGCAATGAG.

As for this clone: The missing CDR3 end, 3 residues past where the read stops, is filled in from the germline J gene. The V gene is TRBV5-1, the J gene TRBJ1-1, with D possibly matching TRBD1 (5 bases). Germline values: CDR1 SGHRS, CDR2 YFSETQ. This CDR3 contains 18 residues. V was pared by 0 bases and J by 1 base, with 19 bases between. CDR3 DNA, as far as it was read: TGCGCCAGCAGCTTGGAAGGGCGGGGCAGGGTCCCGAACACTGAA. Its translation is CASSLEGRGRVPNTE. The whole CDR3 reads CASSLEGRGRVPNTEAFF.

Notes on this clone: The CDR3 goes on 3 residues after the read ends, and that part is filled in from the germline J gene. This chain links TRBV18 with TRBJ1-2, with D hard to call. The V and J ends lost 3 bases and 2 bases respectively, with 7 bases between them. The germline V gene has CDR1 KGHSH and CDR2 LQKENI. CDR3 length equals 13 residues. Incomplete CDR3 DNA: TGTGCCAGCTCACCCGACAAGAACTATGGC. Translation: CASSPDKNYG. The full CDR3 sequence reads CASSPDKNYGYTF.

As to this clone: The read ends 3 residues early relative to the CDR3; the germline J gene fills the gap. The V gene is TRBV5-1, the J gene TRBJ2-1; 11 positions match TRBD1. The CDR3 has 15 residues. Per germline, CDR1 SGHRS and CDR2 YFSETQ. V shed 4 bases, J shed 9 bases, and the junction held 9 bases outside the gene matches. The sequenced CDR3 bases are TGCGCCAGCAGCCCGGATGGACAGGGGGCAGGTGAG. Residues: CASSPDGQGAGE. The CDR3, in full, reads CASSPDGQGAGEQFF.

Comments on this clone: The observed sequence ends 3 residues before the CDR3 terminus, with the missing tail filled in from the germline J gene. The chain employs TRBV20-1 and TRBJ2-3; the match to TRBD2 covers 7 bases. CDR3 size: 14 residues. CDR1 and CDR2 (germline): DFQATT, SNEGSKA (reference sequence). The CDR3 spells CSANLAGRASTQYF. The DNA read from the CDR3 is TGCAGTGCCAATTTAGCGGGCCGCGCATCCACG.

A note on this clone: The CDR3 goes on 3 residues after the read ends, and that part is filled in from the germline J gene. This sample also contains other DNA sequences that code for the same CDR3. V and J are TRBV30 and TRBJ1-3; D unresolved. V lost 2 bases and J lost 1, with 6 bases in between. The V gene's germline CDR1 is GTSNPN and CDR2 SVGIG (reference sequence). The CDR3 is made up of 13 amino acids. The CDR3 loop reads CAWSKGSGNTIYF. Incomplete CDR3 DNA: TGTGCCTGGAGTAAGGGTTCTGGAAACACC. Supplemented by reference TRBV30 and TRBJ1-3, the full variable domain reads SQTIHQWPATLVQPVGSPLSLECTVEGTSNPNLYWYRQAAGRGLQLLFYSVGIGQISSEVPQNLSASRPQDRQFILSSKKLLLSDSGFYLCAWSKGSGNTIYFGEGSWLTVV.

A word on this clone: Read coverage stops 3 residues before the CDR3 terminus; the germline J gene supplies the remainder. This chain links TRBV5-6 with TRBJ2-7; perhaps TRBD2 as D (6 bases). Germline CDR1 is SGHDT and CDR2 is YYEEEE. The CDR3 is 13 amino acids. Deletions cut 4 bases from V and 5 bases from J, with 13 bases between. CDR3 amino acids: CASSGGSVHEQYF. CDR3 DNA (partial): TGTGCCAGCAGCGGGGGGTCGGTACACGAG.

As regards this clone: The sample holds other DNA sequences that translate to the same CDR3. The CDR3 loop reads CASSPPGATEAFF. CDR3 DNA, as far as it was read: TGTGCCAGCTCACCACCGGGGGCCACTGAA. This rearrangement joins TRBV18 to TRBJ1-1, with D maybe TRBD1 (6 bases). The read ends 3 residues shy of where the CDR3 ends; the end is completed using the germline J gene. The CDR3 is 13 amino acids. The ends were cut back, 0 bases at V and 4 bases at J, with 6 bases in the middle. Germline CDR1 reads KGHSH; CDR2 reads LQKENI.

For this clone: The sequence runs out 3 residues before the end of the CDR3; the remainder is reconstructed from the germline J gene. This chain uses TRBV6-2 or TRBV6-3 with TRBJ1-5; no reliable D call. This CDR3 region has 12 residues. Germline assignment: CDR1 MNHEY and CDR2 SVGEGT. V gave up 6 bases and J gave up 7 bases, with 10 bases separating them. The CDR3 DNA, read in part, is TGTGCCAGCAGACAGTCATCGCAGCCC. This codes for CASRQSSQP. The whole CDR3 sequence reads CASRQSSQPQHF.